This section outlines one T cell receptor beta chain sequence together with its context. Its antigen is currently not known. With a much larger clone just one base away, this may be a read error. The CDR3 numbers 11 residues from cysteine through phenylalanine. Left in the record is the CDR3 DNA by itself, 33 bases read in frame from the first base. The germline V gene (reference sequence) provides CDR1 SEHNR and CDR2 FQNEAQ. The V end loses 6 bases and the J end loses 10 bases, and a stretch of 12 bases separates them. The record originates from a study of regulatory T cells in long-lasting Graves disease (dated by TCRdb to about 2021). Regarding the complete study: Antithyroid drugs had been taken for less than 3 months by newly diagnosed Graves' disease patients. Patients with persistent Graves' disease were compared with patients with newly diagnosed Graves' disease using TCR sequencing and RNA sequencing of peripheral blood. The study was registered as a clinical trial and conducted in China. A total of around 35 samples underwent TCR sequencing, from 13 patients with persistent Graves' disease and around 20 patients with newly diagnosed Graves' disease.

Study-wide conclusions, independent of this receptor: Persistent disease showed preferential use of TRBV28, TRBJ1-2 and TRBJ2-5, whereas newly diagnosed disease favored TRBV20-1 and TRBJ2-1. Peripheral blood alone was examined, since thyroid tissue, which constituted the primary lesion, could not be accessed. Sequencing and analysis were restricted to the TCR beta chain. Persistent Graves' disease patients showed lower TCR Shannon entropy and fewer highly expanded clones than newly diagnosed patients, suggesting clonal expansion. The authors noted that the small sample size was a limitation that may lower accuracy. A larger number of public clonotypes was shared among persistent patients (more than 2,500) than among newly diagnosed patients (more than 850).

Libraries were made using multiplex PCR. Sequenced on an Illumina HiSeq 4000. CDR3 regions were amplified by Arm-PCR with iRepertoire HTBI primers to construct TCR beta libraries. Before sequencing, the PCR products underwent gel purification. In the paper's pipeline: Gene usage analysis of CDR3 amino acid clonotypes relied on the roughly 64 TRBV and about 15 TRBJ segments identified across samples. COPE and FqMerger were used to merge filtered high-quality paired reads into contigs. BLAST was used to align contigs to the IMGT TRBV, TRBD and TRBJ reference genes, and CDR3 was defined following IMGT. Highly expanded clones were defined as clonotypes with a frequency above 0.1%. Repertoire diversity was measured by Shannon entropy, and V-J evenness by the Gini coefficient. A clonotype found in more than one individual was treated as public. The raw public data were reprocessed by TCRdb itself: fastp quality trimming at Q25, MiXCR clonotype calling, in-frame beta chains only. Rows merge per CDR3 protein into single entries with the most common DNA and genes. TCRdb's processing, not the authors', yielded these V and J calls. This sample comprises around 250,000 distinct CDR3 sequences, around 17% of them detected only once. The ten largest clones capture roughly 23% of the sample.

The sample's time point label, in plain terms: newly diagnosed GD, antithyroid drugs for less than 3 months. For both TCR sequencing and RNA sequencing, RNA was extracted from PBMCs in TRIzol. The diagnosis of Graves' disease was made according to American Thyroid Association guidelines. Recruitment of patients was carried out at an endocrinology department in Xi'an, China. Each patient gave around 9.2 milliliters of peripheral blood, collected in an EDTA anticoagulant tube. PBMCs were isolated by Ficoll Paque Plus density gradient separation without further T cell sorting. An Agilent 2100 Bioanalyzer and agarose gel were used to check RNA quality, while a NanoDrop 2000 measured RNA concentration.

Recombination connected TRBV7-9 to TRBJ1-2, with a weak D call of TRBD1 (5 bases match). The source was peripheral blood mononuclear cells (PBMCs), collected at new diagnosis, from a patient treated with antithyroid drugs. This sequence originates from a female donor with Graves disease. In nucleotides, the sequence is TGTGCCAGCAGGGGGGGGGGAGCCTACACCTTC. Translated, this gives CASRGGGAYTF.